This passage covers 21 T cell receptor beta chains from one sample sequenced in a study of T cell clonotyping in hematopoietic cell transplantation. Produced via immunoSEQ multiplex PCR; TCRdb's table is partial and in-frame only. In the table there are around 11,000 clones, 89% of which are singletons. The input for sequencing was PBMCs, taken 180 days after allogeneic stem cell transplant. These receptors originate from a male patient between 55 and 70 years old who had an allogeneic stem cell transplant from an unrelated donor, so the T cells may come from the graft donor. Some clones in this sample may be carry-over from other donors' samples.

J is TRBJ2-7 and V is TRBV2; possibly TRBD1 or TRBD2 for D (5 bases each). Between the trimmed V and J ends, which lost 4 bases and 5 bases, there was a span of 12 bases. Germline V gene data show CDR1 as SNHLY and CDR2 as FYNNEI. The CDR3 consists of 13 residues. The CDR3 nucleotides are TGTGCCAGCAGTGGGGGGACGGCCCACGAGCAGTACTTC. This translates into CASSGGTAHEQYF.

The genes are TRBV5-1 and TRBJ2-2; 8 nucleotides match TRBD1. Trimming took 7 bases from V and 2 from J; bases not matched to a gene: 13. CDR1 is SGHRS, CDR2 YFSETQ, per germline. CDR3 size: 17 residues. The CDR3 sequence: CASGQFPGQVNTGELFF. The CDR3 DNA follows: TGCGCCAGCGGCCAGTTCCCGGGACAGGTCAACACCGGGGAGCTGTTTTTT.

This chain connects TRBV11-3 to TRBJ1-2; tentative D call: TRBD1 (5 bases). V shed 5 bases and J shed 9 bases, with 28 bases lying between them. CDR3 length: 17 residues. Germline-derived CDR1 and CDR2 are SGHNT and YENEEA. The CDR3 loop reads CASSPRASQRGRASYTF. The CDR3 DNA reads TGTGCCAGCAGCCCTAGGGCGTCCCAAAGGGGACGTGCGAGCTACACCTTC.

The chain is built from TRBV4-1 and TRBJ2-2; D ambiguous. The CDR3 runs to 19 residues. V gave up 0 bases and J gave up 1 base, with 18 bases separating them. Per the germline V gene, CDR1 is MGHRA and CDR2 is YSYEKL. The chain's CDR3 is CASSQDMLRRTMNTGELFF. The CDR3, as DNA: TGCGCCAGCAGCCAAGATATGCTCCGGCGGACCATGAACACCGGGGAGCTGTTTTTT.

The chain carries TRBV6-5 and TRBJ1-6; D ambiguous. The CDR3 extends over 15 amino acids. Germline CDR1 is MNHEY and CDR2 is SVGAGI. V was cut by 2 bases and J by 6 bases, with 11 bases left in between. The DNA for the CDR3 is TGTGCCAGCAGTTACCGAAGGCGGGCTAATTCACCCCTCCACTTT. Amino acid sequence: CASSYRRRANSPLHF.

The chain employs TRBV11-2 and TRBJ2-7; maybe TRBD1 (6 bases). CDR1 SGHAT and CDR2 FQNNGV come from the germline V gene. Trimming took off 6 bases at V and 8 bases at J, with 17 bases between the two ends. The CDR3 contains 13 residues. CDR3 sequence reads: CASRSIQGPKQYF. Written as DNA, the CDR3 is TGTGCCAGCAGATCTATACAGGGCCCCAAGCAGTACTTC.

V usage is TRBV19 and J usage is TRBJ1-5, with D perhaps matching TRBD1 (5 bases). Trimming pared 0 bases from V and 7 bases from J, leaving 13 bases between. Germline V gene lookup returns CDR1 LNHDA and CDR2 SQIVND (reference sequence). There are 15 residues in the CDR3. The CDR3: CASSIEAGYRQPQHF. For the CDR3, the DNA is TGTGCCAGTAGTATAGAGGCAGGGTATCGGCAGCCCCAGCATTTT.

The V call is TRBV9, the J call TRBJ1-1, with D maybe TRBD1 (5 bases). The germline V gene has CDR1 SGDLS and CDR2 YYNGEE. V lost 4 bases to trimming and J lost 5 bases, with 12 bases between them. The CDR3 consists of 13 residues. CDR3 loop: CASSLGGGTEAFF. The CDR3 DNA follows: TGTGCCAGCAGCCTTGGGGGGGGTACTGAAGCTTTCTTT.

The V and J genes are TRBV5-3 and TRBJ1-1, with D unclear. TRBV5-3 is an ORF, and what it does is uncertain. V was clipped by 8 bases and J by 4 bases, with 15 bases between them. The CDR3 runs to 13 residues. The CDR3, as DNA: TGTGCCAGCGCCCCCTGGGGTCCCACTGAAGCTTTCTTT. Residues: CASAPWGPTEAFF.

J is TRBJ2-4 and V is TRBV4-1, with TRBD1 identical over 12 bases. The CDR3 runs 18 residues. Per germline, CDR1 MGHRA and CDR2 YSYEKL. V lost 2 bases to trimming and J lost 9 bases; unmatched junction nucleotides: 14. The CDR3 region has the DNA TGCGCCAGCAGCCAAAGGGGGGGGACAGGGGGCGGATTTGGCATTCAGTACTTC. This translates into CASSQRGGTGGGFGIQYF.

The chain has TRBV5-4 and TRBJ2-7; TRBD2 agrees at 7 bases. Germline values: CDR1 SGHNT, CDR2 YYREEE (reference sequence). The CDR3 contains 14 residues. V lost 0 bases, J lost 5 bases, and 5 bases stayed unmatched. The CDR3 DNA reads as TGTGCCAGCAGCTTGGGCCATACTAGCGACGAGCAGTACTTC. Translation gives CASSLGHTSDEQYF.

The chain couples TRBV7-9 to TRBJ1-4; TRBD1 matches 8 bases. With 5 bases clipped from V and 6 bases from J, the junction kept 5 bases outside the gene matches. Germline assignment: CDR1 SEHNR and CDR2 FQNEAQ (reference sequence). The CDR3 loop spans 14 amino acids. The chain's CDR3 is CASSADREHEKLFF. The CDR3 DNA follows: TGTGCCAGCAGCGCGGACAGGGAGCATGAAAAACTGTTTTTT. Supplemented by reference TRBV7-9 and TRBJ1-4, the full variable domain reads DTGVSQNPRHKITKRGQNVTFRCDPISEHNRLYWYRQTLGQGPEFLTYFQNEAQLEKSRLLSDRFSAERPKGSFSTLEIQRTEQGDSAMYLCASSADREHEKLFFGSGTQLSVL.

The V gene is TRBV5-1, the J gene TRBJ2-6; D possibly corresponds to TRBD2 (5 bases). Germline V gene sequence: CDR1 SGHRS, CDR2 YFSETQ. The CDR3 contains 18 residues. V lost 4 bases and J lost 2, with 19 bases in between. Here the CDR3 reads CASSQPGSYRTGANVLTF. The CDR3 bases are TGCGCCAGCAGCCAACCGGGATCCTACCGTACTGGGGCCAACGTCCTGACTTTC.

The V and J genes are TRBV5-1 and TRBJ2-2; 7 bases are a match to TRBD1. The CDR3 runs to 15 residues. Per the germline V gene, CDR1 is SGHRS and CDR2 is YFSETQ. V was pared by 0 bases and J by 4 bases, with 3 bases of the junction left unmatched. This CDR3 reads CASSLETGFTGELFF. The CDR3 bases are TGCGCCAGCAGCTTGGAGACAGGGTTCACCGGGGAGCTGTTTTTT.

This chain uses TRBV13 with TRBJ2-1; D remains unclear. The CDR3 runs 16 residues. Germline CDR1 and CDR2: PRHDT and FYEKMQ (reference sequence). V was clipped by 2 bases and J by 10 bases, with 21 bases between them. CDR3 residues: CASSLRGLGLYREQFF. CDR3 nucleotide sequence: TGTGCCAGCAGCTTACGAGGCCTAGGGCTATATAGGGAGCAGTTCTTC.

This chain connects TRBV10-3 to TRBJ1-4; 7 bases align to TRBD1. V shed 6 bases, J shed 8 bases, and the junction held 6 bases outside the gene matches. CDR3 length: 13 amino acids. The germline V gene encodes CDR1 ENHRY and CDR2 SYGVKD. The chain's CDR3 is CAIRGGFGEKLFF. The CDR3 DNA sequence: TGTGCCATCAGAGGGGGCTTTGGGGAAAAACTGTTTTTT.

This clone was seen only a few times. The chain carries TRBV5-4 and TRBJ1-6, with D uncertain. The CDR3 extends over 14 amino acids. The V gene's germline CDR1 is SGHNT and CDR2 YYREEE (reference sequence). Deletions cut 4 bases from V and 9 bases from J, with 14 bases between. The CDR3 sequence: CASSVNAGLSPLHF. Written as DNA, the CDR3 is TGTGCCAGCAGCGTAAACGCCGGGCTTTCACCCCTCCACTTT.

The V gene is TRBV4-3, the J gene TRBJ2-7; a weak D match, TRBD2 (6 bases). CDR1 is LGHNA and CDR2 is YSLEER in the germline V gene. V was shortened by 0 bases and J by 5 bases, with 17 bases between the two germline ends. The CDR3 spans 16 residues. CDR3 amino acids: CASSQESAGSRDEQYF. In nucleotides, the CDR3 is TGCGCCAGCAGCCAAGAGTCGGCGGGGAGTCGGGACGAGCAGTACTTC.

In this sample, this clone turned up a few times. The chain recombines TRBV18 with TRBJ2-7, with D unresolved. The V end was cut by 1 base, the J end by 2 bases, with 12 bases between. Germline V gene data show CDR1 as KGHSH and CDR2 as LQKENI. This CDR3 comprises 15 residues. CDR3 coding DNA: TGTGCCAGCTCACCACTTTACGGCGGTGCCTACGAGCAGTACTTC. Its translation: CASSPLYGGAYEQYF.

V gene TRBV2 combines with J gene TRBJ2-7; D is perhaps TRBD2 (6 bases). V lost 5 bases and J lost 10, with 18 bases in between. The CDR3 sequence is 13 residues long. The germline V gene has CDR1 SNHLY and CDR2 FYNNEI. The CDR3 DNA is TGTGCCAGCAGTAGCTCGGAGGCGGAGGGACAGTACTTC. As protein: CASSSSEAEGQYF.

The chain carries TRBV9 and TRBJ2-5, with D unclear. CDR1 and CDR2 from the germline V gene are SGDLS and YYNGEE. The V gene lost 0 bases and the J gene lost 5 bases, with 8 bases spanning the gap. The CDR3 has 13 residues. The CDR3 loop is CASSVGPLETQYF. For the CDR3, the DNA is TGTGCCAGCAGCGTAGGGCCTCTGGAGACCCAGTACTTC.